The entry below gives a single TCR beta chain sequence along with its context. The record originates from a study of blood T cell repertoires in COVID-19. Study as a whole: The cDNA or gDNA used as material had been derived from T cells, B-cell-depleted T cells, or PBMCs.

Assay: immunoSEQ multiplex PCR; the TCRdb copy retains only in-frame clones and omits some. The profile shows about 480,000 clones, around nine tenths of them singletons. The sample consisted of PBMCs or T cells enriched from blood (not recorded which). The source of this sequence is a woman in her late teens or twenties with acute COVID-19.

CDR3 DNA: TGCAGCGTTGACAGGAGCAATCAGCCCCAGCATTTT. Translation: CSVDRSNQPQHF. This sequence joins TRBV29-1 and TRBJ1-5; no definite D call. CDR1 SQVTM and CDR2 ANQGSEA come from the germline V gene. Trimming cost V 3 bases and J 1 base, with 4 bases left between them. The length of the CDR3 is 12 residues. Filled out from reference TRBV29-1 and TRBJ1-5, the complete variable domain reads SAVISQKPSRDICQRGTSLTIQCQVDSQVTMMFWYRQQPGQSLTLIATANQGSEATYESGFVIDKFPISRPNLTFSTLTVSNMSPEDSSIYLCSVDRSNQPQHFGDGTRLSIL.